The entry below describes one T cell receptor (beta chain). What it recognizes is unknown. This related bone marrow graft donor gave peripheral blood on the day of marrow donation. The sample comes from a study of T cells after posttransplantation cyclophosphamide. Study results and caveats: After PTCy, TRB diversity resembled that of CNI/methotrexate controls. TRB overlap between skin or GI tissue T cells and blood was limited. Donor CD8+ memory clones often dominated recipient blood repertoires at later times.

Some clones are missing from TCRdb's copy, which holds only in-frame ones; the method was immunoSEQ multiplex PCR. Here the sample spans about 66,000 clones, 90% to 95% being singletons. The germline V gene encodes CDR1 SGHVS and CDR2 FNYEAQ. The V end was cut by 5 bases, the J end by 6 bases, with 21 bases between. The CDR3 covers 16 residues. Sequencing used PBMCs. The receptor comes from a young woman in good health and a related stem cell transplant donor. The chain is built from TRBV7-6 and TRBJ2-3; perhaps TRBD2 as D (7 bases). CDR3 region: CASSPEGGFQGDTQYF. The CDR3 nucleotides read TGTGCCAGCAGCCCCGAGGGGGGGTTCCAGGGGGATACGCAGTATTTT.